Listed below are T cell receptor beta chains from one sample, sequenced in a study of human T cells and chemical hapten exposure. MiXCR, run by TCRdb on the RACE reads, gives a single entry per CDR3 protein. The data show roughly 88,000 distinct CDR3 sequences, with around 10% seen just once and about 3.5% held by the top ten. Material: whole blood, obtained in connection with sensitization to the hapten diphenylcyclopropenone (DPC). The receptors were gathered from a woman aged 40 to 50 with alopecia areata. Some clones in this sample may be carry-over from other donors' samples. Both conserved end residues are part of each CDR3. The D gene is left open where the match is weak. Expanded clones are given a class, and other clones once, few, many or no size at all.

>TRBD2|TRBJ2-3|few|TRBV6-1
CASSGRGGPSTDTQYF
TGTGCCAGCAGTGGACGCGGGGGGCCCTCCACAGATACGCAGTATTTT
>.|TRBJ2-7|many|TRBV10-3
CAIKRGLGSAYEQYF
TGTGCCATCAAAAGAGGGTTAGGGAGTGCCTACGAGCAGTACTTC
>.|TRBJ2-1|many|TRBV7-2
CASSLAGWRGRYNEQFF
TGTGCCAGCAGCTTAGCGGGATGGCGGGGAAGGTACAATGAGCAGTTCTTC
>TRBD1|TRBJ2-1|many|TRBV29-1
CSVEAPDRVPSYNEQFF
TGCAGCGTTGAGGCGCCGGACAGGGTACCCTCCTACAATGAGCAGTTCTTC
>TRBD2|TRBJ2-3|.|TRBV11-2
CASSLGGTSAGDTQYF
TGTGCCAGCAGCTTAGGAGGGACTAGCGCCGGAGATACGCAGTATTTT
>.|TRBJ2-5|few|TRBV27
CASSWGVQETQYF
TGTGCCAGCAGCTGGGGGGTTCAAGAGACCCAGTACTTC
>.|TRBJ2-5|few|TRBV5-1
CASSLAVGQKETQYF
TGCGCCAGCAGCTTGGCCGTAGGGCAGAAAGAGACCCAGTACTTC
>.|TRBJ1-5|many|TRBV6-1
CASSPLPDLSNQPQHF
TGTGCCAGCAGTCCTCTTCCGGACTTAAGCAATCAGCCCCAGCATTTT
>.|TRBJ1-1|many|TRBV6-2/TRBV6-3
CASSYLPGRRNTEAFF
TGTGCCAGCAGTTACCTACCCGGGAGGCGGAACACTGAAGCTTTCTTT
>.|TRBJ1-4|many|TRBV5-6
CASTTWGYEKLFF
TGTGCCAGCACCACCTGGGGGTATGAAAAACTGTTTTTT
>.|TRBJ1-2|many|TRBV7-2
CASSFIRSYGYTF
TGTGCCAGCAGCTTCATCAGGTCCTATGGCTACACCTTC
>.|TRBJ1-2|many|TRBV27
CASSKQGYGYTF
TGTGCCAGCAGTAAACAGGGTTATGGCTACACCTTC
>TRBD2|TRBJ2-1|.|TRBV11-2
CASSLPLAGGRYNEQFF
TGTGCCAGCAGCTTACCACTAGCGGGGGGGCGCTACAATGAGCAGTTCTTC
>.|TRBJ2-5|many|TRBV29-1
CSVERTEETQYF
TGCAGCGTTGAAAGGACTGAAGAGACCCAGTACTTC